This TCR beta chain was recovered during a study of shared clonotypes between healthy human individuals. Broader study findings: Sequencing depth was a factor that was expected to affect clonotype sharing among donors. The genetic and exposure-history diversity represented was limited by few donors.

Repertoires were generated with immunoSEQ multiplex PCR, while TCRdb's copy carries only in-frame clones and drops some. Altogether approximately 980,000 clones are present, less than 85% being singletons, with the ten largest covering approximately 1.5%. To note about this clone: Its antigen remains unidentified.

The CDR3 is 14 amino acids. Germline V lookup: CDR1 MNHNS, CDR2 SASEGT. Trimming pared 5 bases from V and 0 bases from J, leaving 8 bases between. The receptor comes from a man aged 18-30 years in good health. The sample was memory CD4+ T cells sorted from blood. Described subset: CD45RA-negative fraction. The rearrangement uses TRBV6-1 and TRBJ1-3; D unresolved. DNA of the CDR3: TGTGCCAGCAGTCTAGTGTACTCTGGAAACACCATATATTTT. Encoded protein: CASSLVYSGNTIYF.